This TCR beta chain was retrieved from a study of tumor and adjacent non-tumor tissue in lung cancer. Turning to this clonotype: The antigen remains undetermined. One end of the junction is discordant with germline, which a read error may explain.

No cell sorting was done before RNA was extracted from the tissue. Germline V gene lookup returns CDR1 MNHEY and CDR2 SVGEGT. The CDR3 contains 14 residues. TCRbeta libraries were built with three rounds of nested PCR, modified from ARM-PCR. TCRdb processed the multiplex PCR reads anew with MiXCR; each CDR3 protein has one entry. The table shows over 60,000 distinct CDR3 sequences, with 80% occurring only once. Study-level findings and limits: Top 100 clones took a larger repertoire share in normal lung.

The gene calls are TRBV6-2 or TRBV6-3 and TRBJ2-2; 7 nucleotides match TRBD1. The sample consisted of lung tumor tissue. This TCR came from a woman between 45 and 60 years old with non-small cell lung cancer. As DNA, the CDR3 is TGTGTCAGCAGTCTGGACAGGCATACCGGGGAGCTGTTTTTT. Its protein product is CVSSLDRHTGELFF.